This record looks at one T cell receptor beta chain sequence and its context. The data are from a study of shared clonotypes between healthy human individuals. Naivety among CD8 cells was defined by CD45RO negativity and positive CCR7 selection, thereby excluding terminally differentiated effector memory CD45RA+ cells. Measured with immunoSEQ multiplex PCR; TCRdb has only the in-frame clones, and not every one. Here the sample spans around 600,000 clones, roughly 95% being singletons. The CDR3 runs 12 residues. From germline, CDR1 is SEHNR and CDR2 FQNEAQ (reference sequence). Trimming stripped 1 base from V and 5 bases from J, with 5 bases between.

The receptor's source is a woman in her 30s in good health. This chain uses TRBV7-9 with TRBJ1-1; no reliable D call. The material sequenced was naive CD8+ T cells sorted from blood. CDR3 loop: CASSLVRTEAFF. The CDR3 bases are TGTGCCAGCAGCTTAGTAAGAACTGAAGCTTTCTTT.